This T cell receptor beta chain was documented in a study of control samples from healthy donors and cancer patients. Trimming took 3 bases from V and 7 from J, leaving 12 bases between them. This CDR3 has 14 residues. The germline V gene encodes CDR1 MDHEN and CDR2 SYDVKM. Profiled with immunoSEQ multiplex PCR; TCRdb holds only in-frame clones, not every one. The table has around 150,000 clones, 88% seen once. The receptor was isolated from a man aged 18 to 29 in good health. The chain recombines TRBV28 with TRBJ1-4; D remains unclear. The sequenced sample consisted of blood. CDR3 sequence (DNA): TGTGCCAGCAGTTTGGGTCAGGCGGGTGAAAAACTGTTTTTT. Its translation is CASSLGQAGEKLFF.